Below are 18 T cell receptor beta chains sequenced from a single sample in a study of blood T cell repertoires in COVID-19. The data were produced by immunoSEQ multiplex PCR, yet TCRdb's version contains in-frame clones alone and is incomplete. The sample yields approximately 200,000 clones, 87% seen once. Sequenced input: PBMCs or T cells enriched from blood (not recorded which). These receptors came from a woman younger than 45 who had recovered from COVID-19.

This sequence joins TRBV11-3 and TRBJ2-1, with 8 bases matching TRBD2. Germline V gives CDR1 SGHNT, CDR2 YENEEA. Trimming took 2 bases from V and 5 from J; bases not matched to a gene: 8. This CDR3 contains 16 residues. CDR3 region: CASSLLTQRENNEQFF. The CDR3 bases are TGTGCCAGCAGCTTATTGACCCAGCGGGAGAACAATGAGCAGTTCTTC.

This clone was seen only once. The gene calls are TRBV19 and TRBJ1-4; 10 positions agree with TRBD1. Per germline, CDR1 LNHDA and CDR2 SQIVND (reference sequence). V shed 5 bases and J 5 bases; nucleotides not matched to a gene: 2. The CDR3 contains 14 residues. The CDR3 sequence: CASSWGQGNEKLFF. In nucleotides, the CDR3 is TGTGCCAGTAGTTGGGGACAGGGGAATGAAAAACTGTTTTTT.

Here the CDR3 reads CASRLAGARDTQYF. The CDR3 nucleotides read TGCGCCAGCAGACTAGCGGGGGCGAGGGATACGCAGTATTTT. The rearrangement joins TRBV5-1 to TRBJ2-3; 11 nucleotides match TRBD2. The CDR3 loop spans 14 amino acids. With V trimmed by 5 bases and J by 6 bases, 5 bases remained unmatched. Germline V gene lookup returns CDR1 SGHRS and CDR2 YFSETQ. Full variable domain (outside the CDR3, taken from reference TRBV5-1 and TRBJ2-3): KAGVTQTPRYLIKTRGQQVTLSCSPISGHRSVSWYQQTPGQGLQFLFEYFSETQRNKGNFPGRFSGRQFSNSRSEMNVSTLELGDSALYLCASRLAGARDTQYFGPGTRLTVL.

Written as DNA, the CDR3 is TGTGCCAGCAGCTTGAACAGACTAGCGGGGGACACCGGGGAGCTGTTTTTT. Encoded protein: CASSLNRLAGDTGELFF. The rearrangement links TRBV5-4 to TRBJ2-2; 12 bases align to TRBD2. The CDR3 totals 17 residues. CDR1 is SGHNT, CDR2 YYREEE, per germline (reference sequence). Germline trimming cut 1 base from V and 3 bases from J; bases unmatched to any gene: 4.

The rearrangement joins TRBV24-1 to TRBJ2-2; TRBD1 might be the D (6 bases). The CDR3 is made up of 14 amino acids. Germline CDR1 and CDR2: KGHDR and SFDVKD. V was trimmed by 3 bases and J by 7 bases, leaving 11 bases between them. The DNA of the CDR3 is TGTGCCACCAGTGATCGGAACAGGGTCGGGGAGCTGTTTTTT. It codes for CATSDRNRVGELFF.

This chain connects TRBV5-1 to TRBJ2-7; 9 bases are shared with TRBD1. This CDR3 comprises 16 residues. Germline loops: CDR1 SGHRS, CDR2 YFSETQ. The V segment lost 4 bases and the J segment 2 bases; nucleotides outside the gene matches: 10. The CDR3 nucleotides read TGCGCCAGCAGCGAAAGTTGGGGACAGGGCCCCTACGAGCAGTACTTC. Encoded protein: CASSESWGQGPYEQYF.

This sequence joins TRBV9 and TRBJ1-3, with TRBD1 as a possible D gene (6 bases). V was shortened by 3 bases and J by 0 bases, with 13 bases between the two germline ends. The CDR3 contains 16 residues. Germline CDR1 is SGDLS and CDR2 is YYNGEE. The CDR3 DNA is TGTGCCAGCAGCGCCTGGGACACCAGCTCTGGAAACACCATATATTTT. Protein product: CASSAWDTSSGNTIYF. The complete variable domain, with remaining parts taken from reference TRBV9 and TRBJ1-3, reads DSGVTQTPKHLITATGQRVTLRCSPRSGDLSVYWYQQSLDQGLQFLIQYYNGEERAKGNILERFSAQQFPDLHSELNLSSLELGDSALYFCASSAWDTSSGNTIYFGEGSWLTVV.

This clone was found a few times. The gene calls are TRBV2 and TRBJ2-3; D is unclear. The germline CDR1 and CDR2 sequences are SNHLY and FYNNEI. The CDR3 consists of 13 residues. The ends were cut back, 5 bases at V and 4 bases at J, with 10 bases in the middle. CDR3 loop: CASSLDQADTQYF. DNA for the CDR3: TGTGCCAGCAGTCTTGACCAGGCAGATACGCAGTATTTT.

The chain links TRBV6-2 or TRBV6-3 to TRBJ2-7; 7 bases fit TRBD1. V shed 2 bases and J 3 bases; nucleotides not matched to a gene: 4. This CDR3 region has 14 residues. Germline CDR1 MNHEY, CDR2 SVGEGT. The CDR3 here is CASSYLTGNYEQYF. The CDR3 nucleotides read TGTGCCAGCAGTTACCTGACAGGGAACTACGAGCAGTACTTC.

The chain recombines TRBV2 with TRBJ1-5; D is unresolved. V dropped 10 bases and J dropped 0 bases, with 13 bases sitting between them. This CDR3 has 14 residues. The germline gives CDR1 SNHLY, CDR2 FYNNEI. The CDR3 loop is CATQRTSSNQPQHF. Here the CDR3 DNA reads TGTGCCACCCAGCGTACAAGTAGCAATCAGCCCCAGCATTTT.

The sample holds a few counts of this clone. V gene TRBV10-3 combines with J gene TRBJ2-7; 8 positions match TRBD1. V gave up 10 bases and J gave up 3 bases; unmatched junction bases: 11. Germline CDR1 reads ENHRY; CDR2 reads SYGVKD. This CDR3 spans 14 amino acids. CDR3 residues: CATVPGQDHYEQYF. The CDR3 DNA is TGTGCCACCGTCCCGGGACAGGATCACTACGAGCAGTACTTC.

The chain has TRBV7-2 and TRBJ1-5; D is undetermined. The V and J ends lost 4 bases and 4 bases respectively, with 11 bases between them. CDR1 SGHTA and CDR2 FQGNSA come from the germline V gene. This CDR3 is 14 amino acids long. CDR3 residues: CASSSEMANQPQHF. The CDR3 nucleotides read TGTGCCAGCAGCTCCGAAATGGCTAATCAGCCCCAGCATTTT.

This chain joins TRBV12-5 and TRBJ1-3; D ambiguous. The CDR3 length is 13 residues. Between the trimmed V and J ends, which lost 7 bases and 0 bases, there was a span of 7 bases. Looked up from germline, CDR1 is LGHNT and CDR2 is FRNRAP. The CDR3, as DNA: TGTGCTAGTGCCAAGAGCTCTGGAAACACCATATATTTT. This gives the protein CASAKSSGNTIYF.

The chain joins TRBV20-1 to TRBJ2-1; 10 bases match TRBD2. V shed 3 bases, J shed 8 bases, and the junction held 10 bases outside the gene matches. The CDR3 extends over 15 amino acids. Germline CDR1 DFQATT, CDR2 SNEGSKA (reference sequence). The CDR3 nucleotides read TGCAGTGCTAGTCTGGGTAGCGGGGGGCCCTATGAGCAGTTCTTC. This codes for CSASLGSGGPYEQFF.

CDR3 protein: CASGYQGVNTEAFF. In nucleotides, the CDR3 is TGTGCCAGCGGCTATCAGGGTGTAAACACTGAAGCTTTCTTT. The V gene is TRBV6-5, the J gene TRBJ1-1; possibly TRBD1 for D (5 bases). With 8 bases removed from V and 2 bases from J, the gap between germline ends came to 15 bases. The CDR3 is 14 residues long. Germline-derived CDR1 and CDR2 are MNHEY and SVGAGI.

V usage is TRBV28 and J usage is TRBJ1-1, with 8 positions matching TRBD1. V shed 5 bases, J shed 4 bases, and the junction held 9 bases outside the gene matches. CDR1 is MDHEN and CDR2 is SYDVKM in the germline V gene. CDR3 size: 15 residues. This CDR3 is CASSLTYTGGTEAFF. The CDR3 nucleotides are TGTGCCAGCAGTCTCACCTACACAGGGGGCACTGAAGCTTTCTTT.

The rearrangement joins TRBV4-3 to TRBJ2-3; TRBD2 agrees at 8 bases. This CDR3 has 19 residues. V lost 1 base to trimming and J lost 2 bases; unmatched junction nucleotides: 14. Germline V CDR1 and CDR2: LGHNA, YSLEER. CDR3 nucleotide sequence: TGCGCCAGCAGCCAAGGAGTAAGGGACGGGAGGGACTTCACAGATACGCAGTATTTT. As protein: CASSQGVRDGRDFTDTQYF.

The rearrangement uses TRBV10-3 and TRBJ1-2; D is ambiguous. Trimming left V 2 bases short and J 5 bases short, with 12 bases between. The CDR3 totals 14 residues. Germline V gene sequence: CDR1 ENHRY, CDR2 SYGVKD. CDR3 coding DNA: TGTGCCATCAGTGAGGGTGGGCTGCTTTATGGCTACACCTTC. This codes for CAISEGGLLYGYTF.